This paragraph covers one TCR beta chain sequence. Its antigen is still unknown. Then a second PCR, running roughly 7 to 12 cycles, was carried out with a sample-barcoded 5' primer and a J-beta primer mix. TCRdb recomputed calls from the 5' RACE reads with MiXCR, one row per CDR3 protein. The data show about 930,000 distinct CDR3 sequences, about 29% seen once. This CDR3 has 13 amino acids. CDR1 and CDR2 from the germline V gene are SQVTM and ANQGSEA. V dropped 7 bases and J dropped 0 bases, with 12 bases sitting between them. The study recruited healthy Caucasian donors from Russia who were aged about 6 to 90. Isolation yielded PBMCs, at least 6.5 million per sample, in every case. These data belong to a study of blood T cells in healthy people across ages. Points from the study as a whole: Estimates of diversity drawn from one million T cells were considered underestimates. Diversity of TCR beta per million T cells declined in a roughly linear way with age.

The same data also went into a second study, on T cells of mothers and their children.

This sequence was found in a woman between 40 and 50 years old in good health. The sequenced sample consisted of blood. V usage is TRBV29-1 and J usage is TRBJ1-1; unclear D gene. The CDR3 reads CSGTKMLNTEAFF. The CDR3 coding sequence is TGCAGCGGTACCAAGATGCTGAACACTGAAGCTTTCTTT.